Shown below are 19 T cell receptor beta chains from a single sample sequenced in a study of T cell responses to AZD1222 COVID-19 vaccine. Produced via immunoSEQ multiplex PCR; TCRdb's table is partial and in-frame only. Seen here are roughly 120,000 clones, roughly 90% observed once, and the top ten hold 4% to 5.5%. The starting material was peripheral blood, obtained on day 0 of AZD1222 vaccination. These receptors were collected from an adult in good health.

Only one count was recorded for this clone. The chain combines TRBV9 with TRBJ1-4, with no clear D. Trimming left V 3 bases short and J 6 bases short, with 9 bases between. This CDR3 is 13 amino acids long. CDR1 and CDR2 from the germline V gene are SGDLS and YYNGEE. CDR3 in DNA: TGTGCCAGCAGCGCCAGCGGCCATGAAAAACTGTTTTTT. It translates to CASSASGHEKLFF.

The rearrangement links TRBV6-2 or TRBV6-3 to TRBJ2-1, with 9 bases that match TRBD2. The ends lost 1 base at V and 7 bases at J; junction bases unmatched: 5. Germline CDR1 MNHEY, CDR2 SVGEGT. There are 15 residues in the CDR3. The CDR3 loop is CASSYLAGGGNEQFF. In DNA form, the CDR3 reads TGTGCCAGCAGTTACTTGGCGGGGGGGGGAAATGAGCAGTTCTTC.

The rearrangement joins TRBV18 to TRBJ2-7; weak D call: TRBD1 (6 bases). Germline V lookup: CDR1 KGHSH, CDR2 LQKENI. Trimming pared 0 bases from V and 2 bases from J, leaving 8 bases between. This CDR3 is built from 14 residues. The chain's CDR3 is CASSPPQGTYEQYF. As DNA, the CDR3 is TGTGCCAGCTCACCACCGCAGGGGACCTACGAGCAGTACTTC.

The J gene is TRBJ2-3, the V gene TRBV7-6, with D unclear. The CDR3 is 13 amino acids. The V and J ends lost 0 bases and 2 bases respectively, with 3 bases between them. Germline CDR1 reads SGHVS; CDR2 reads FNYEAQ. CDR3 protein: CASSLAPTDTQYF. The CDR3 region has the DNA TGTGCCAGCAGCTTAGCACCCACAGATACGCAGTATTTT.

The CDR3: CASSHLRGDRISYGYTF. In nucleotides, the CDR3 is TGTGCCAGCAGCCACCTAAGGGGGGACAGAATATCCTATGGCTACACCTTC. V is TRBV3-1 (or the pseudogene TRBV3-2) and J is TRBJ1-2, with TRBD1 matching over 7 bases. The CDR3 is 17 amino acids. Germline loops: CDR1 LGHDT, CDR2 YNNKEL (reference sequence). V lost 3 bases and J lost 4; bases outside the gene matches: 14.

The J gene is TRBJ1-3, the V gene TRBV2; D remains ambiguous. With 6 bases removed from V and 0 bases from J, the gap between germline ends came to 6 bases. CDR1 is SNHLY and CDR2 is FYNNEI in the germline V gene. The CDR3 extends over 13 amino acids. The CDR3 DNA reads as TGTGCCAGCAGGTCAGACTCTGGAAACACCATATATTTT. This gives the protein CASRSDSGNTIYF. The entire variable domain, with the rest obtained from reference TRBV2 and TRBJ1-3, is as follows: EPEVTQTPSHQVTQMGQEVILRCVPISNHLYFYWYRQILGQKVEFLVSFYNNEISEKSEIFDDQFSVERPDGSNFTLKIRSTKLEDSAMYFCASRSDSGNTIYFGEGSWLTVV.

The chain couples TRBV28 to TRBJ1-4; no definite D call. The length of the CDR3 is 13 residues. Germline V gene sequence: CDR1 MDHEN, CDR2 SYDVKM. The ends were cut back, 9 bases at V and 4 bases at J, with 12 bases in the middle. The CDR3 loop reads CASRFYNNEKLFF. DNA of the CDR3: TGTGCCAGTCGCTTTTATAATAATGAAAAACTGTTTTTT.

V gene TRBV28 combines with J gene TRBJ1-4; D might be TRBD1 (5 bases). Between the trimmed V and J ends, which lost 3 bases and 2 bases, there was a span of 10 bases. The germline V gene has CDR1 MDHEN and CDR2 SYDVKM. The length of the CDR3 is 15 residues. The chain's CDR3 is CASSFGGRTNEKLFF. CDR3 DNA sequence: TGTGCCAGCAGTTTCGGGGGGAGGACTAATGAAAAACTGTTTTTT.

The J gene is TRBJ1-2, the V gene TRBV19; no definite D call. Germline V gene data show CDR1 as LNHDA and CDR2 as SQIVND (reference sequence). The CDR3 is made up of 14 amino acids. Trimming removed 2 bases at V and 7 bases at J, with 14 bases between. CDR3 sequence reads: CASSIQDLPFGYTF. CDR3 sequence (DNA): TGTGCCAGTAGTATACAAGACCTCCCTTTTGGCTACACCTTC.

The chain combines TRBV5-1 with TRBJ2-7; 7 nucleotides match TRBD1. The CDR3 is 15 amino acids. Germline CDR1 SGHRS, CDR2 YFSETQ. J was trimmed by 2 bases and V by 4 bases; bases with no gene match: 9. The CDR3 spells CASSTQDRRPYEQYF. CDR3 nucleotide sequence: TGCGCCAGCAGCACCCAGGACAGGCGCCCCTACGAGCAGTACTTC.

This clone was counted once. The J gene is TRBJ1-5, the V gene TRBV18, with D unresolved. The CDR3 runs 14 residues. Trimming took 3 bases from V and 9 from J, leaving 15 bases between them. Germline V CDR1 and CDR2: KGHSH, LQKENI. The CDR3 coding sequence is TGTGCCAGCTCACCTACCCCCGTGAATTGGCCCCAGCATTTT. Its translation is CASSPTPVNWPQHF. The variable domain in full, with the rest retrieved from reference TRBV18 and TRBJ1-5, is NAGVMQNPRHLVRRRGQEARLRCSPMKGHSHVYWYRQLPEEGLKFMVYLQKENIIDESGMPKERFSAEFPKEGPSILRIQQVVRGDSAAYFCASSPTPVNWPQHFGDGTRLSIL.

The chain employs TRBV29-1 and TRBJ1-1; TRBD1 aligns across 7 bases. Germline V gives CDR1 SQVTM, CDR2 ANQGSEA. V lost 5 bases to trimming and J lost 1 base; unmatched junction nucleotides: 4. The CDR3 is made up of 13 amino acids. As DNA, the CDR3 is TGCAGCGTTAGACAGGGCCCGAACACTGAAGCTTTCTTT. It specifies CSVRQGPNTEAFF.

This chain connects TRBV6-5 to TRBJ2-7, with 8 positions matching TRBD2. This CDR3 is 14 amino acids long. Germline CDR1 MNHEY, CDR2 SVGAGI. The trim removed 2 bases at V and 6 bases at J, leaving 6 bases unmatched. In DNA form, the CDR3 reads TGTGCCAGCAGTTACCGGGGGGGAATCGTCGAGCAGTACTTC. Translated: CASSYRGGIVEQYF.

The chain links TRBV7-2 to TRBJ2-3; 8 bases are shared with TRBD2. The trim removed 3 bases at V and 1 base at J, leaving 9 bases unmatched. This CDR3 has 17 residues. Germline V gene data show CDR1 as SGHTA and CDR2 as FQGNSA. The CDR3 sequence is CASSFLPAGGRTDTQYF. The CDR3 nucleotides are TGTGCCAGCAGCTTTCTCCCCGCGGGGGGCCGCACAGATACGCAGTATTTT. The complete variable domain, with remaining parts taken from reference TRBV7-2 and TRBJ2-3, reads GAGVSQSPSNKVTEKGKDVELRCDPISGHTALYWYRQSLGQGLEFLIYFQGNSAPDKSGLPSDRFSAERTGGSVSTLTIQRTQQEDSAVYLCASSFLPAGGRTDTQYFGPGTRLTVL.

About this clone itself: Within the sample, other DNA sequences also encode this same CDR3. Here the CDR3 DNA reads TGTGCCAGCAGCTCCCGGGACAGGGACACCGGGGAGCTGTTTTTT. It specifies CASSSRDRDTGELFF. The rearrangement links TRBV11-2 to TRBJ2-2; 9 bases agree with TRBD1. Losses at the gene ends were 4 bases for V and 3 bases for J; bases not matched to a gene: 3. From germline, CDR1 is SGHAT and CDR2 FQNNGV. This CDR3 region has 15 residues.

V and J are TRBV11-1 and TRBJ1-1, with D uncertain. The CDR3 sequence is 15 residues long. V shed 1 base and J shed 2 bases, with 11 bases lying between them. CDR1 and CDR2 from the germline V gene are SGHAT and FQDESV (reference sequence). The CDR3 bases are TGTGCCAGCAGCTTAGGGGAGGGAAGAAACACTGAAGCTTTCTTT. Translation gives CASSLGEGRNTEAFF.

The CDR3 nucleotides read TGTGCCACCAGTGATCCGCGGGACAGGGGCTCCTACGAGCAGTACTTC. Encoded protein: CATSDPRDRGSYEQYF. This sequence joins TRBV24-1 and TRBJ2-7, with 10 bases identical to TRBD1. This CDR3 is built from 16 residues. CDR1 is KGHDR, CDR2 SFDVKD, per germline. After removal of 3 bases from V and 0 bases from J, the junction contained 4 bases not matched to a gene.

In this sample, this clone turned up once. CDR3 nucleotides: TGTGCCAGTAGGGGACCCGGCCAGGGCGGCACTGAAGCTTTCTTT. Its protein is CASRGPGQGGTEAFF. The chain has TRBV19 and TRBJ1-1; TRBD1 is a possible D gene (5 bases). Germline CDR1 reads LNHDA; CDR2 reads SQIVND (reference sequence). The CDR3 has 15 amino acids. The germline V and J ends were trimmed by 6 bases and 4 bases, with 18 bases remaining between them.

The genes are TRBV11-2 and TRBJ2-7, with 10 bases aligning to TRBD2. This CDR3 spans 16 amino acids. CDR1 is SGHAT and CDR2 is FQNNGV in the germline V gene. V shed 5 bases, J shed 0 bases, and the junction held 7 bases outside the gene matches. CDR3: CASSPGLARSSYEQYF. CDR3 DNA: TGTGCCAGCAGCCCGGGACTAGCGAGGAGCTCCTACGAGCAGTACTTC.